This T cell receptor beta chain is drawn from a study of cytomegalovirus exposure and HLA in healthy donors. Study results and caveats: Cytomegalovirus-associated status was assigned to some 160 TCR beta chains. Within a later analysis, the majority of CMV-associated TCR beta chains appeared HLA-restricted.

PCR was performed using 60 Vbeta and 13 Jbeta primers. Generated by immunoSEQ multiplex PCR, the TCRdb table keeps only in-frame clones and is missing some. The table lists under 150,000 clones, roughly 85% of them singletons. As concerns this clone: Its antigen is not identified.

This sequence originates from a male donor in good health and CMV-seronegative. Sequencing input: PBMCs.

CDR3 sequence reads: CASSLAEGGVNTEAFF. The CDR3 nucleotides are TGTGCCAGCAGCTTGGCCGAGGGGGGGGTGAACACTGAAGCTTTCTTT. The chain uses TRBV5-5 and TRBJ1-1; TRBD1 might be the D (6 bases). There are 16 residues in the CDR3. The V gene's germline CDR1 is SGHKS and CDR2 YYEKEE (reference sequence). V was shortened by 0 bases and J by 0 bases, with 12 bases between the two germline ends.